The 22 T cell receptor beta chains given below trace back to one sample, sequenced in a study of regulatory T cells in long-lasting Graves disease. Researchers made TCR beta libraries by using iRepertoire HTBI primers and running Arm-PCR on CDR3 regions. TCRdb analysed the multiplex PCR reads with MiXCR anew, one entry per CDR3 protein. Of over 250,000 distinct CDR3 sequences listed, more than 20% are singletons. Time point indicated: persistent/refractory GD, antithyroid drugs over 5 years with positive TRAb. From RNA extracted from PBMCs, the TCR library was made. The sequences come from peripheral blood mononuclear cells (PBMCs), collected when the disease was refractory, from a patient treated with antithyroid drugs. These TCRs come from a female donor with Graves disease.

This clonotype was recorded many times. The chain joins TRBV29-1 to TRBJ1-1; a possible D gene is TRBD1 (5 bases). V gave up 5 bases and J gave up 5 bases, with 15 bases separating them. The length of the CDR3 is 13 residues. Per germline, CDR1 SQVTM and CDR2 ANQGSEA. The CDR3 bases are TGCAGCGTTCCGACAGCCTCGAGGACTGAAGCTTTCTTT. This sequence encodes CSVPTASRTEAFF. Full variable domain (outside the CDR3, taken from reference TRBV29-1 and TRBJ1-1): SAVISQKPSRDICQRGTSLTIQCQVDSQVTMMFWYRQQPGQSLTLIATANQGSEATYESGFVIDKFPISRPNLTFSTLTVSNMSPEDSSIYLCSVPTASRTEAFFGQGTRLTVV.

This chain joins TRBV5-4 and TRBJ2-1, with 8 nucleotides matching TRBD2. Germline assignment: CDR1 SGHNT and CDR2 YYREEE (reference sequence). The CDR3 covers 14 residues. Unmatched junction bases numbered 5, after V lost 3 bases and J lost 6 bases. CDR3 amino acids: CASSSGLVINEQFF. The CDR3 DNA reads TGTGCCAGCAGCTCGGGACTAGTTATCAATGAGCAGTTCTTC.

The sample holds a few counts of this clonotype. It may be a read error: a sequence one base away is much more abundant. The chain uses TRBV12-3 or TRBV12-4 and TRBJ2-5, with D hard to call. The CDR3 is 13 amino acids. The V gene lost 10 bases and the J gene lost 0 bases, with 12 bases spanning the gap. CDR3 amino acids: CANKSRNQETQYF. The CDR3 DNA is TGTGCCAACAAGTCCAGAAACCAAGAGACCCAGTACTTC.

Ten or more counts support this clonotype. The V gene is TRBV7-2, the J gene TRBJ2-7; D unresolved. V was trimmed by 6 bases and J by 1 base, leaving 16 bases between them. The CDR3 contains 15 residues. The V gene's germline CDR1 is SGHTA and CDR2 FQGNSA. CDR3 region: CASSPSYADSYEQYF. The CDR3 nucleotides are TGTGCCAGCAGTCCAAGTTACGCGGATTCCTACGAGCAGTACTTC.

This clonotype was counted ten times or more. This sequence joins TRBV19 and TRBJ1-1; possible D gene TRBD1, 6 bases. Germline assignment: CDR1 LNHDA and CDR2 SQIVND (reference sequence). The length of the CDR3 is 12 residues. V lost 4 bases and J lost 9, with 12 bases in between. This CDR3 is CASSTGTTKAFF. CDR3 DNA sequence: TGTGCCAGTAGTACCGGGACAACCAAAGCTTTCTTT. Supplemented by reference TRBV19 and TRBJ1-1, the full variable domain reads DGGITQSPKYLFRKEGQNVTLSCEQNLNHDAMYWYRQDPGQGLRLIYYSQIVNDFQKGDIAEGYSVSREKKESFPLTVTSAQKNPTAFYLCASSTGTTKAFFGQGTRLTVV.

This clonotype was seen at least ten times. The chain is built from TRBV20-1 and TRBJ1-6; D gene uncertain. In germline, CDR1 is DFQATT, CDR2 SNEGSKA (reference sequence). This CDR3 has 15 residues. Trimming removed 6 bases at V and 7 bases at J, with 19 bases between. The CDR3 loop reads CSAIGRQSGNSPLHF. CDR3 bases: TGCAGTGCCATTGGGCGGCAGTCGGGAAATTCACCCCTCCACTTT.

V usage is TRBV5-5 and J usage is TRBJ2-1; tentatively, D is TRBD1 or TRBD2 (5 bases each). Germline-derived CDR1 and CDR2 are SGHKS and YYEKEE (reference sequence). The germline V and J ends were trimmed by 3 bases and 3 bases, with 13 bases remaining between them. CDR3 length: 15 amino acids. This CDR3 is CASSSGASDYNEQFF. CDR3 nucleotide sequence: TGTGCCAGCAGCTCCGGGGCGTCAGACTACAATGAGCAGTTCTTC. Using reference TRBV5-5 and TRBJ2-1 for the parts outside the CDR3, the full variable domain is DAGVTQSPTHLIKTRGQQVTLRCSPISGHKSVSWYQQVLGQGPQFIFQYYEKEERGRGNFPDRFSARQFPNYSSELNVNALLLGDSALYLCASSSGASDYNEQFFGPGTRLTVL.

CDR3 residues: CASSSGARETQYF. CDR3 nucleotides: TGTGCCAGCAGTTCGGGGGCGCGGGAGACCCAGTACTTC. This rearrangement joins TRBV25-1 to TRBJ2-5, with D possibly being TRBD1 or TRBD2 (6 bases each). The CDR3 consists of 13 residues. CDR1 and CDR2 (germline): MGHDK, SYGVNS. Trimming pared 5 bases from V and 5 bases from J, leaving 12 bases between.

The chain joins TRBV11-2 to TRBJ2-7; D is uncertain. The CDR3 consists of 19 residues. The ends were cut back, 0 bases at V and 2 bases at J, with 23 bases in the middle. Germline lookup yields CDR1 SGHAT and CDR2 FQNNGV. In nucleotides, the CDR3 is TGTGCCAGCAGCTTAGAGTTATCCCTCGACCTCCTAACCCCCTACGAGCAGTACTTC. Residues: CASSLELSLDLLTPYEQYF.

The chain employs TRBV6-2 or TRBV6-3 and TRBJ2-4, with a possible D match to TRBD1 (6 bases). V was trimmed by 5 bases and J by 2 bases, leaving 13 bases between them. This CDR3 is built from 15 residues. Germline V gene sequence: CDR1 MNHEY, CDR2 SVGEGT. The CDR3 is CASSVLGDTKNIQYF. For the CDR3, the DNA is TGTGCCAGCAGTGTTTTGGGGGACACCAAAAACATTCAGTACTTC.

This clonotype occurred many times. This chain links TRBV6-1 with TRBJ1-1; D is undetermined. The V and J ends lost 4 bases and 3 bases respectively, with 12 bases between them. Germline CDR1 is MNHNS and CDR2 is SASEGT. The CDR3 is made up of 14 amino acids. In DNA, the CDR3 is TGTGCCAGCAGTGTTCGGACGGAGCACACTGAAGCTTTCTTT. Translation gives CASSVRTEHTEAFF.

In its sample, this clonotype was seen many times. The rearrangement links TRBV20-1 to TRBJ2-7, with 7 bases that match TRBD2. Germline loops: CDR1 DFQATT, CDR2 SNEGSKA (reference sequence). V was clipped by 5 bases and J by 0 bases; unmatched bases: 10. The CDR3 has 15 amino acids. As DNA, the CDR3 is TGCAGTGCTCGCTCGGGACTATCCACCTCCTACGAGCAGTACTTC. Translation gives CSARSGLSTSYEQYF.

This clonotype came up many times. This sequence joins TRBV30 and TRBJ1-1; weak D call: TRBD1 (5 bases). The length of the CDR3 is 12 residues. Trimming removed 5 bases from V and 6 bases from J, with 13 bases in between. CDR1 and CDR2 from the germline V gene are GTSNPN and SVGIG (reference sequence). This chain's CDR3 is CAWGSTGAEAFF. The CDR3 DNA reads as TGTGCCTGGGGCTCCACAGGCGCTGAAGCTTTCTTT.

A remark on this clonotype: Given a much more abundant clone one base away, this may be a read error. This chain links TRBV7-9 with TRBJ2-7, with D possibly being TRBD2 (5 bases). Germline lookup yields CDR1 SEHNR and CDR2 FQNEAQ (reference sequence). The CDR3 length is 11 residues. V dropped 5 bases and J dropped 6 bases, with 8 bases sitting between them. This CDR3 is CASSRGTEQYF. The CDR3 region has the DNA TGTGCCAGCAGCCGGGGAACCGAGCAGTACTTC.

This clonotype was seen only a few times. This chain links TRBV29-1 with TRBJ2-2, with D unresolved. With 0 bases removed from V and 3 bases from J, the gap between germline ends came to 11 bases. CDR1 is SQVTM and CDR2 is ANQGSEA in the germline V gene. The CDR3 covers 15 residues. The CDR3 reads CSVEDPRADTGELFF. The CDR3 DNA sequence: TGCAGCGTTGAAGATCCGCGCGCCGACACCGGGGAGCTGTTTTTT.

This clonotype was detected only a few times. V usage is TRBV28 and J usage is TRBJ2-2; 8 bases agree with TRBD2. V was pared by 6 bases and J by 6 bases, with 12 bases of the junction left unmatched. Per germline, CDR1 MDHEN and CDR2 SYDVKM. The CDR3 is 16 residues long. The CDR3 protein is CASSFTSGRLSGELFF. The DNA for the CDR3 is TGTGCCAGCAGCTTCACAAGCGGGAGATTATCCGGGGAGCTGTTTTTT.

The CDR3 spells CASSLGPGDYYEQYF. For the CDR3, the DNA is TGTGCCAGCAGCTTGGGCCCAGGGGACTACTACGAGCAGTACTTC. The chain employs TRBV5-5 and TRBJ2-7, with D possibly matching TRBD2 (7 bases). The germline CDR1 and CDR2 sequences are SGHKS and YYEKEE (reference sequence). V shed 0 bases and J shed 3 bases, with 13 bases lying between them. CDR3 length: 15 amino acids. Using reference TRBV5-5 and TRBJ2-7 for the parts outside the CDR3, the full variable domain is DAGVTQSPTHLIKTRGQQVTLRCSPISGHKSVSWYQQVLGQGPQFIFQYYEKEERGRGNFPDRFSARQFPNYSSELNVNALLLGDSALYLCASSLGPGDYYEQYFGPGTRLTVT.

The chain carries TRBV4-2 and TRBJ2-7; D is undetermined. Germline V gives CDR1 LGHNA, CDR2 YNFKEQ. Trimming left V 1 base short and J 6 bases short, with 7 bases between. The CDR3 sequence is 12 residues long. The CDR3 coding sequence is TGTGCCAGCAGCCAAGTGGGTTCCGAGCAGTACTTC. Protein product: CASSQVGSEQYF.

The chain carries TRBV30 and TRBJ2-5; perhaps TRBD2 as D (5 bases). This CDR3 contains 12 residues. V dropped 5 bases and J dropped 5 bases, with 12 bases sitting between them. CDR1 GTSNPN and CDR2 SVGIG come from the germline V gene (reference sequence). CDR3 coding DNA: TGTGCCTGGGGTGGAGGCCGGGAGACCCAGTACTTC. Translated, it gives CAWGGGRETQYF.

The gene calls are TRBV28 and TRBJ1-5, with 8 bases lining up with TRBD1. The CDR3 is 14 amino acids. The V segment lost 6 bases and the J segment 7 bases; nucleotides outside the gene matches: 8. CDR1 and CDR2 (germline): MDHEN, SYDVKM. CDR3 coding DNA: TGTGCCAGCAGCTCCGGGACAGGTGAACAGCCCCAGCATTTT. Protein: CASSSGTGEQPQHF.

The table lists this clonotype with many counts. The CDR3 DNA sequence: TGTGCCACCAGCAGAGAAGTAATGAATCAGCCCCAGCATTTT. Its translation is CATSREVMNQPQHF. The chain has TRBV15 and TRBJ1-5; D not certain. Per the germline V gene, CDR1 is LNHNV and CDR2 is YYDKDF (reference sequence). This CDR3 is 14 amino acids long. Trimming took off 0 bases at V and 4 bases at J, with 7 bases between the two ends.

This clonotype was observed a handful of times. V and J are TRBV7-2 and TRBJ1-3; D gene unclear. Germline lookup yields CDR1 SGHTA and CDR2 FQGNSA. The ends were cut back, 0 bases at V and 6 bases at J, with 12 bases in the middle. The CDR3 has 15 residues. CDR3 sequence reads: CASSLAPQAANTIYF. The CDR3 DNA reads as TGTGCCAGCAGCTTAGCTCCCCAGGCGGCAAACACCATATATTTT.